Listed below are T cell receptor beta chains from one sample, sequenced in a study of monozygotic twins with inflammatory bowel disease. Reanalyzing the 5' RACE reads, TCRdb keeps one entry per CDR3 protein, without DNA. This table lists 330,000 or so distinct CDR3 sequences. Sequenced material: blood. These receptors all stem from a human donor with ulcerative colitis or Crohn's disease, or a healthy co-twin of an affected twin (not recorded which). Both conserved end residues are part of each CDR3.

v_gene	j_gene	CDR3aa
TRBV2	TRBJ2-7	CASSDIRSSYEQYF
TRBV19	TRBJ2-3	CASSILASGPTDTQYF
TRBV20-1	TRBJ1-6	CSARIGQGQNSPLHF
TRBV5-1	TRBJ2-2	CASSLVPRGTGELFF
TRBV20-1	TRBJ2-7	CSTPLGTSTEQYF
TRBV12-3/TRBV12-4	TRBJ1-1	CATALQENTEAFF
TRBV5-1	TRBJ2-7	CASSFPDSAYEQYF
TRBV20-1	TRBJ2-7	CSATSSGMTYEQYF
TRBV5-1	TRBJ2-2	CASSSSGRDTGELFF
TRBV6-2/TRBV6-3	TRBJ1-2	CASSYSGTFNYGYTF
TRBV27	TRBJ1-5	CASKRLGGQFNQPQHF
TRBV5-1	TRBJ2-5	CASSTPGLAGQETQYF
TRBV12-3/TRBV12-4	TRBJ2-1	CASSLGSSNNEQFF
TRBV5-6	TRBJ2-7	CASSLHTGTAVYEQYF
TRBV5-1	TRBJ2-7	CASSLESGTTYEQYF
TRBV5-1	TRBJ1-5	CASSLEAGATGQPQHF
TRBV5-1	TRBJ2-2	CASSWSTGELFF
TRBV12-3/TRBV12-4	TRBJ2-2	CASSFTRGGRTGELFF
TRBV19	TRBJ2-1	CASSSVAGVHEQFF
TRBV14	TRBJ2-1	CASSLPPGGPYNEQFF
TRBV21-1	TRBJ2-3	CASSKVPQRQGSSTDTQYF
TRBV20-1	TRBJ2-1	CSATHRWFTDYNEQFF
TRBV20-1	TRBJ2-7	CSASGIGGLSGTSYEQYF
TRBV7-9	TRBJ1-1	CASSPLEGTEAFF
TRBV20-1	TRBJ1-6	CSATSGDSPLHF
TRBV5-1	TRBJ1-4	CASSLRLREEKLFF
TRBV5-1	TRBJ2-7	CASSLTGQHYEQYF